These 6 T cell receptor beta chains came from one sample sequenced in a study of glioma-infiltrating T cells after dendritic cell vaccination. Time point reported: after dendritic cell vaccination, including at tumor progression/relapse. Clones were read by immunoSEQ multiplex PCR, and TCRdb kept only the in-frame ones, dropping some. Of 99,000 or so clones in the sample, approximately 80% were seen once. The sample was blood, taken after dendritic cell vaccination. Receptors were obtained from a human donor with glioblastoma.

This chain uses TRBV2 with TRBJ1-2; D ambiguous. The germline V gene has CDR1 SNHLY and CDR2 FYNNEI. Trimming took off 1 base at V and 7 bases at J, with 10 bases between the two ends. This CDR3 contains 13 residues. The chain's CDR3 is CASSEGQHSGYTF. DNA for the CDR3: TGTGCCAGCAGTGAAGGGCAGCACAGTGGCTACACCTTC.

The chain joins TRBV28 to TRBJ2-7; TRBD2 is a possible D gene (6 bases). The germline gives CDR1 MDHEN, CDR2 SYDVKM. Trimming left V 7 bases short and J 1 base short, with 17 bases between. The CDR3 runs 15 residues. CDR3 region: CASTLTLGGSYEQYF. The CDR3 DNA reads TGTGCCAGCACCCTCACACTCGGGGGTTCCTACGAGCAGTACTTC.

The chain links TRBV7-9 to TRBJ2-1; TRBD2 aligns across 8 bases. The CDR3 contains 16 residues. V shed 0 bases and J 2 bases; nucleotides not matched to a gene: 3. CDR1 and CDR2 (germline): SEHNR, FQNEAQ (reference sequence). CDR3 loop: CASSLAKLAAYNEQFF. CDR3 DNA sequence: TGTGCCAGCAGCTTAGCGAAACTAGCGGCCTACAATGAGCAGTTCTTC.

This chain joins TRBV7-9 and TRBJ2-7; 7 bases line up with TRBD1. The CDR3 loop spans 13 amino acids. CDR1 SEHNR and CDR2 FQNEAQ come from the germline V gene (reference sequence). With V trimmed by 5 bases and J by 2 bases, 3 bases remained unmatched. This CDR3 reads CASSLQGPYEQYF. As DNA, the CDR3 is TGTGCCAGCAGCCTACAGGGGCCCTACGAGCAGTACTTC.

This chain joins TRBV28 and TRBJ2-1, with 8 nucleotides matching TRBD2. The V and J ends lost 8 bases and 8 bases, in that order; junction bases with no gene match: 14. Per germline, CDR1 MDHEN and CDR2 SYDVKM. The CDR3 extends over 15 amino acids. The CDR3, as DNA: TGTGCCAGCTCCCCTCCTAGCGGGTATGTCGATGAGCAGTTCTTC. The encoded protein is CASSPPSGYVDEQFF.

J is TRBJ2-1 and V is TRBV30, with D possibly matching TRBD1 (6 bases). Trimming left V 5 bases short and J 3 bases short, with 14 bases between. The CDR3 has 14 residues. Germline CDR1 GTSNPN, CDR2 SVGIG (reference sequence). CDR3 DNA: TGTGCCTGGGAACCTCACAGGGACTACAATGAGCAGTTCTTC. It specifies CAWEPHRDYNEQFF.